This T cell receptor beta chain was sequenced during a study of identifying expanded T cells in peripheral blood. Study results and limitations: Two-week clone count variance significantly increased as total template count grew.

TCRdb keeps only in-frame clones here, not all; method: immunoSEQ multiplex PCR. The sample consists of about 94,000 clones, approximately 88% of them appearing once. With respect to this clone: The antigen remains unidentified.

CDR1 and CDR2 from the germline V gene are LNHDA and SQIVND (reference sequence). The ends lost 5 bases at V and 5 bases at J; junction bases unmatched: 1. This CDR3 spans 14 amino acids. The specimen sequenced was blood. This chain links TRBV19 with TRBJ2-1, with 12 bases lining up with TRBD2. The TCR was taken from a person aged 18-70 years in good health. The CDR3, as DNA: TGTGCCAGTAGTCGGACTAGCGGGGACAATGAGCAGTTCTTC. The encoded protein is CASSRTSGDNEQFF.